The rows below give T cell receptor beta chains drawn from one sample of a study of cytomegalovirus exposure and HLA in healthy donors. TCRdb's copy holds only in-frame clones and misses some; the assay was immunoSEQ multiplex PCR. The sample includes over 200,000 clones, 90% of them seen just once. Sequenced: PBMCs. Receptors originate from a woman aged 18 to 35 in good health and CMV-seronegative. Both conserved end residues are part of each CDR3. A D gene is named only where the DNA matches it firmly. Size tells how often a clone was seen (once, few, many) or the class of an expanded clone, and some rows leave it out.

D: TRBD1; J: TRBJ1-3; size: -; V: TRBV7-6; DNA: TGTGCCAGCAGCTTAGCGGGACAGTTCGGAAACACCATATATTTT; CDR3: CASSLAGQFGNTIYF
D: TRBD1; J: TRBJ1-5; size: -; V: TRBV6-1; DNA: TGTGCCAGCAGTGACAGGGGGTTAGAGCCCCAGCATTTT; CDR3: CASSDRGLEPQHF
D: -; J: TRBJ1-2; size: -; V: TRBV6-1; DNA: TGTGCCAGCAGTCCCTATGACAGCTATGGCTACACCTTC; CDR3: CASSPYDSYGYTF
D: -; J: TRBJ2-5; size: -; V: TRBV27; DNA: TGTGCCAGCAGTTTATCTCCCTTCCGGGGAGCCCAAGAGACCCAGTACTTC; CDR3: CASSLSPFRGAQETQYF
D: -; J: TRBJ1-1; size: -; V: TRBV6-4; DNA: TGTGCCAGCAGTCCAACACAGGGTAACACTGAAGCTTTCTTT; CDR3: CASSPTQGNTEAFF
D: -; J: TRBJ1-3; size: -; V: TRBV7-2; DNA: TGTGCCAGCAGCCTACAGGGAGCTGGAAACACCATATATTTT; CDR3: CASSLQGAGNTIYF
D: -; J: TRBJ2-7; size: -; V: TRBV28; DNA: TGTGCCAGCAGGCCGACAGGCTACGAGCAGTACTTC; CDR3: CASRPTGYEQYF
D: -; J: TRBJ2-3; size: -; V: TRBV5-6; DNA: TGTGCCAGCAGCACAAGCGCCGACACAGATACGCAGTATTTT; CDR3: CASSTSADTDTQYF
D: -; J: TRBJ1-2; size: -; V: TRBV28; DNA: TGTGCCAGCAGTTCCCCCATGGAGGATGGCTACACCTTC; CDR3: CASSSPMEDGYTF
D: TRBD1; J: TRBJ1-2; size: -; V: TRBV6-5; DNA: TGTGCCAGCAGTCCTGACAGGGCGGTCTACACCTTC; CDR3: CASSPDRAVYTF
D: TRBD2; J: TRBJ2-4; size: -; V: TRBV4-2; DNA: TGTGCCAGCAGCCAAGGCCTGCGGGGGGCCGGAAACATTCAGTACTTC; CDR3: CASSQGLRGAGNIQYF
D: -; J: TRBJ1-5; size: -; V: TRBV2; DNA: TGTGCCAGCAGTGAAGCCATAATCTCGGGATATCAGCCCCAGCATTTT; CDR3: CASSEAIISGYQPQHF
D: -; J: TRBJ2-3; size: -; V: TRBV4-1; DNA: TGCGCCAGCAGCCTGGGGACTGGAGATACGCAGTATTTT; CDR3: CASSLGTGDTQYF
D: TRBD1; J: TRBJ2-1; size: -; V: TRBV5-4; DNA: TGTGCCAGCAGCCCCCTTTGGGGGACAGGGGGTGGAAATGAGCAGTTCTTC; CDR3: CASSPLWGTGGGNEQFF
D: -; J: TRBJ1-1; size: few; V: TRBV10-1; DNA: TGCGCCAGCAGTGCAGGGGTACACACTGAAGCTTTCTTT; CDR3: CASSAGVHTEAFF
D: TRBD1; J: TRBJ1-6; size: -; V: TRBV28; DNA: TGTGCCAGCAGTTCGCCCGGACAGGGAAGTTCACCCCTCCACTTT; CDR3: CASSSPGQGSSPLHF
D: TRBD2; J: TRBJ2-1; size: -; V: TRBV5-6; DNA: TGTGCCAGCAGCTACCCGGGACTAGCTAGTGAGCAGTTCTTC; CDR3: CASSYPGLASEQFF
D: TRBD1; J: TRBJ1-2; size: -; V: TRBV5-5; DNA: TGTGCCAGCAGCTGGGGACAGGGGGCGCGAAACTATGGCTACACCTTC; CDR3: CASSWGQGARNYGYTF
D: -; J: TRBJ1-4; size: -; V: TRBV5-1; DNA: TGCGCCAGCAGCATTGACAGCATCCCTAATGAAAAACTGTTTTTT; CDR3: CASSIDSIPNEKLFF
D: -; J: TRBJ1-5; size: -; V: TRBV18; DNA: TGTGCCAGCTCACCGATGGACAGACCCAATCAGCCCCAGCATTTT; CDR3: CASSPMDRPNQPQHF
D: -; J: TRBJ1-1; size: -; V: TRBV27; DNA: TGTGCCAGCAGTTTATGGAGGGACTCGAACCAAGCTTTCTTT; CDR3: CASSLWRDSNQAFF
D: TRBD2; J: TRBJ2-3; size: -; V: TRBV6-6; DNA: TGTGCCAGCAGTTCGAGTACTAGCGGGTCTTATACGCAGTATTTT; CDR3: CASSSSTSGSYTQYF
D: -; J: TRBJ1-2; size: -; V: TRBV5-1; DNA: TGCGCCAGCAGCTTGGCGGGGGATGGTGGCTACACCTTC; CDR3: CASSLAGDGGYTF
D: TRBD2; J: TRBJ2-1; size: -; V: TRBV19; DNA: TGTGCCAGTAGTATAGATCTGCAAGCGGGGGGGCTGGGCCCCTACAATGAGCAGTTCTTC; CDR3: CASSIDLQAGGLGPYNEQFF
D: TRBD1; J: TRBJ2-3; size: -; V: TRBV5-1; DNA: TGCGCCAGCAGCGTGGGACAGGGCAGAGATACGCAGTATTTT; CDR3: CASSVGQGRDTQYF
D: TRBD1; J: TRBJ2-7; size: -; V: TRBV5-1; DNA: TGCGCCAGCAGCTTGGGGGACAGCTCCTACGAGCAGTACTTC; CDR3: CASSLGDSSYEQYF
D: TRBD1; J: TRBJ2-7; size: -; V: TRBV28; DNA: TGTGCCAGCAATCCGGGGACAGGGCTTGTTTACGAGCAGTACTTC; CDR3: CASNPGTGLVYEQYF
D: -; J: TRBJ2-7; size: -; V: TRBV5-6; DNA: TGTGCCAGCAGCTTGCAGAAGGGAATAGGTAAGGAGGGCTACTACGAGCAGTACTTC; CDR3: CASSLQKGIGKEGYYEQYF